What follows are 18 T cell receptor beta chains derived from one specimen sequenced in a study of cytomegalovirus exposure and HLA in healthy donors. The primer mix had 60 Vbeta and 13 Jbeta primers. Generated by immunoSEQ multiplex PCR, the TCRdb table keeps only in-frame clones and is missing some. The sample holds around 130,000 clones, around 72% seen once. The sequencing sample was made of PBMCs. Receptors originate from a human donor in good health.

This clone was picked up a small number of times. The CDR3 reads CASSLGASGLTDTQYF. CDR3 DNA: TGCGCCAGCAGCTTGGGGGCTAGCGGTCTCACAGATACGCAGTATTTT. The chain uses TRBV5-1 and TRBJ2-3; TRBD2 agrees at 7 bases. There are 16 residues in the CDR3. Per germline, CDR1 SGHRS and CDR2 YFSETQ. The V gene end was trimmed by 0 bases and the J gene end by 2 bases; junction bases not matched to a gene: 6.

This chain's CDR3 is CASSRGGLAGVGGYEQYF. The CDR3, as DNA: TGTGCCAGCAGCCGAGGCGGACTAGCGGGGGTCGGTGGCTACGAGCAGTACTTC. V gene TRBV14 combines with J gene TRBJ2-7; 13 bases are shared with TRBD2. The ends lost 4 bases at V and 3 bases at J; junction bases unmatched: 12. The CDR3 extends over 18 amino acids. Looked up from germline, CDR1 is SGHDN and CDR2 is FVKESK.

V gene TRBV15 combines with J gene TRBJ2-1; 9 bases agree with TRBD2. The CDR3 consists of 15 residues. Germline-derived CDR1 and CDR2 are LNHNV and YYDKDF (reference sequence). Trimming cost V 1 base and J 6 bases; bases outside gene matches: 4. As DNA, the CDR3 is TGTGCCACCAGCAGAGCCGGGACTAGCCGCAATGAGCAGTTCTTC. Translation: CATSRAGTSRNEQFF. Full variable domain (outside the CDR3, taken from reference TRBV15 and TRBJ2-1): DAMVIQNPRYQVTQFGKPVTLSCSQTLNHNVMYWYQQKSSQAPKLLFHYYDKDFNNEADTPDNFQSRRPNTSFCFLDIRSPGLGDTAMYLCATSRAGTSRNEQFFGPGTRLTVL.

The chain couples TRBV7-9 to TRBJ2-7; D might be TRBD2 (5 bases). The CDR3 has 16 residues. The V gene's germline CDR1 is SEHNR and CDR2 FQNEAQ (reference sequence). Deletions cut 1 base from V and 3 bases from J, with 16 bases between. CDR3 region: CASSLGADRTRYEQYF. In nucleotides, the CDR3 is TGTGCCAGCAGCTTAGGAGCGGATAGGACCCGCTACGAGCAGTACTTC.

This chain uses TRBV7-2 with TRBJ2-3, with 11 bases aligning to TRBD2. V shed 1 base, J shed 1 base, and the junction held 7 bases outside the gene matches. Germline CDR1 and CDR2: SGHTA and FQGNSA. This CDR3 has 18 residues. The CDR3 is CASSLGASGRMGTDTQYF. The CDR3 DNA reads as TGTGCCAGCAGCTTAGGGGCTAGCGGGAGGATGGGCACAGATACGCAGTATTTT.

This clone has a handful of counts. This chain connects TRBV19 to TRBJ2-2; 7 bases are a match to TRBD1. V shed 3 bases and J 6 bases; nucleotides not matched to a gene: 7. Germline lookup yields CDR1 LNHDA and CDR2 SQIVND (reference sequence). This CDR3 has 15 residues. The CDR3 coding sequence is TGTGCCAGTAGTATTTTCAGGGGGTCGGCCGGGGAGCTGTTTTTT. As protein: CASSIFRGSAGELFF.

This clone has only one observation. In DNA, the CDR3 is TGTGCCAGCAGCGTGGGACAGGTGAGAGAGACCCAGTACTTC. Encoded protein: CASSVGQVRETQYF. V and J are TRBV5-8 and TRBJ2-5; 8 nucleotides align to TRBD1. J lost 4 bases, V lost 4 bases, and 6 bases had no gene match. CDR1 is SGHTS, CDR2 YDEGEE, per germline. The CDR3 extends over 14 amino acids.

This clone was observed once. The gene calls are TRBV29-1 and TRBJ2-3; TRBD2 agrees at 9 bases. Germline CDR1 and CDR2: SQVTM and ANQGSEA. The junction had 8 bases not matched to a gene; V was cut back by 6 bases and J by 1 base. CDR3 length: 15 residues. CDR3 sequence reads: CSVVLAGVGTDTQYF. CDR3 sequence (DNA): TGCAGCGTGGTTTTAGCGGGAGTGGGCACAGATACGCAGTATTTT.

The CDR3 region is CASSRGDRTISGANVLTF. The CDR3 nucleotides read TGTGCCAGCAGCCGCGGGGACAGAACCATCTCTGGGGCCAACGTCCTGACTTTC. This sequence joins TRBV7-2 and TRBJ2-6; tentative D call: TRBD1 (7 bases). The CDR3 contains 18 residues. Germline assignment: CDR1 SGHTA and CDR2 FQGNSA. V was shortened by 5 bases and J by 0 bases, with 17 bases between the two germline ends. The variable domain in full, completed from reference TRBV7-2 and TRBJ2-6, reads GAGVSQSPSNKVTEKGKDVELRCDPISGHTALYWYRQSLGQGLEFLIYFQGNSAPDKSGLPSDRFSAERTGGSVSTLTIQRTQQEDSAVYLCASSRGDRTISGANVLTFGAGSRLTVL.

Concerning this clone: One junction end disagrees with the germline gene, perhaps due to a read error. The V and J genes are TRBV5-4 and TRBJ2-5, with D perhaps TRBD1 (7 bases). The CDR3 is 13 residues long. Germline values: CDR1 SGHNT, CDR2 YYREEE (reference sequence). DNA of the CDR3: TGTGCCAGCAGTACGCGGGACAGCTTAGAGGAGAACTTC. Residues: CASSTRDSLEENF. Variable domain in full (rest from reference TRBV5-4 and TRBJ2-5): ETGVTQSPTHLIKTRGQQVTLRCSSQSGHNTVSWYQQALGQGPQFIFQYYREEENGRGNFPPRFSGLQFPNYSSELNVNALELDDSALYLCASSTRDSLEENFGPGTRLLVL.

CDR3 sequence reads: CASSPEVGFNSPLHF. CDR3 DNA: TGTGCCAGCAGCCCGGAGGTGGGGTTTAATTCACCCCTCCACTTT. The chain couples TRBV16 to TRBJ1-6; D is uncertain. Germline loops: CDR1 KGHSY, CDR2 FQNENV. This CDR3 has 15 residues. Trimming cost V 4 bases and J 6 bases, with 13 bases left between them.

This clone was detected only a few times. The gene calls are TRBV4-3 and TRBJ2-5; 7 bases line up with TRBD1. The J call may be faulty, since TRBJ2-7 better matches the DNA end. CDR3 length equals 14 residues. Per germline, CDR1 LGHNA and CDR2 YSLEER. CDR3 loop: CASSQETGAYEQYF. Written as DNA, the CDR3 is TGCGCCAGCAGCCAAGAAACAGGGGCCTACGAGCAGTACTTC.

The chain employs TRBV9 and TRBJ1-2; D may be TRBD1 (5 bases). Germline V gives CDR1 SGDLS, CDR2 YYNGEE. The CDR3 loop spans 13 amino acids. Trimming took off 3 bases at V and 7 bases at J, with 13 bases between the two ends. The CDR3: CASSAPGVLGYTF. The CDR3 nucleotides are TGTGCCAGCAGCGCCCCGGGGGTTCTTGGCTACACCTTC.

This clone showed up just a few times. The chain couples TRBV30 to TRBJ2-7; no definite D call. Germline V gene lookup returns CDR1 GTSNPN and CDR2 SVGIG (reference sequence). The CDR3 has 10 residues. Trimming shortened V by 2 bases and J by 6 bases, and 5 bases separated the two germline ends. CDR3 DNA: TGTGCCTGGAGTATCCGCGAGCAGTACTTC. Its translation: CAWSIREQYF.

This clone came up once. This sequence joins TRBV6-5 and TRBJ2-3, with 8 bases fitting TRBD1. The CDR3 runs to 14 residues. Germline V lookup: CDR1 MNHEY, CDR2 SVGAGI. J lost 1 base, V lost 6 bases, and 3 bases had no gene match. The CDR3 sequence is CASRLTGGTDTQYF. DNA of the CDR3: TGTGCCAGCAGATTGACAGGGGGCACAGATACGCAGTATTTT.

The V call is TRBV6-5, the J call TRBJ2-7; a possible D gene is TRBD1 (5 bases). The germline CDR1 and CDR2 sequences are MNHEY and SVGAGI. There are 16 residues in the CDR3. V lost 2 bases and J lost 1, with 15 bases in between. The CDR3 region is CASSYNIDSRSYEQYF. For the CDR3, the DNA is TGTGCCAGCAGTTACAATATAGACAGCCGATCCTACGAGCAGTACTTC.

This clone has only a few counts. This rearrangement joins TRBV28 to TRBJ2-1, with D tentatively TRBD2 (6 bases). The CDR3 consists of 13 residues. V lost 5 bases to trimming and J lost 10 bases, with 15 bases between them. Germline lookup yields CDR1 MDHEN and CDR2 SYDVKM. CDR3 amino acids: CASSPDSRGEQFF. CDR3 DNA: TGTGCCAGCAGTCCAGACTCCCGGGGGGAGCAGTTCTTC.

The chain is built from TRBV19 and TRBJ1-2, with D uncertain. CDR1 and CDR2 from the germline V gene are LNHDA and SQIVND (reference sequence). The length of the CDR3 is 13 residues. Trimming cost V 3 bases and J 7 bases, with 12 bases left between them. The CDR3 bases are TGTGCCAGTAGTATGGAAAATCTAGGTGGCTACACCTTC. Protein product: CASSMENLGGYTF.